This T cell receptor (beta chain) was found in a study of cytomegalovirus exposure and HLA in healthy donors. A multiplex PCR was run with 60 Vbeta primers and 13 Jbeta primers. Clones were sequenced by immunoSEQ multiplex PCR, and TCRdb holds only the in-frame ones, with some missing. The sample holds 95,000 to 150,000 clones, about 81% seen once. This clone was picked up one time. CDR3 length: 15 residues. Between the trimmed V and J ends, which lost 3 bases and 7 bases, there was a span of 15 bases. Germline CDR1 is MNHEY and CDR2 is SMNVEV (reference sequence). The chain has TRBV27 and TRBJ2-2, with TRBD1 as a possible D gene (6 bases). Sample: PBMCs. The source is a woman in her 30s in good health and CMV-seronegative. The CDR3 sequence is CASSFGGKLDGELFF. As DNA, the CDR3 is TGTGCCAGCAGTTTTGGGGGCAAGCTTGACGGGGAGCTGTTTTTT.